The T cell receptor beta chain described here comes from a study of human T cells and chemical hapten exposure. Study as a whole: Patch testing placed 0.01% DPC on the upper back, with readings at 6 days.

Described time point: pre-sensitization, week 0. The sample's treatment: therapeutic diphenylcyclopropenone sensitization with weekly scalp DPC. As the library was built, unique molecular identifiers were attached to individual cDNA molecules. Original processing methods: Per-sample TCR counts ranged from about 20,000 to 690,600, median around 96,000. TCRdb reprocessed the RACE reads via MiXCR and lists one record per CDR3 protein. What appears here as the V and J calls and clone size reflects TCRdb's work, not the paper's. This sample carries 300,000 to 400,000 distinct CDR3 sequences, approximately 5% of them seen once, and the ten largest clones take 2.6%. Trimming removed 3 bases at V and 6 bases at J, with 8 bases between. Germline V gene lookup returns CDR1 MNHNS and CDR2 SASEGT. This CDR3 comprises 12 residues.

This chain links TRBV6-1 with TRBJ1-1, with D unresolved. Sequenced material: whole blood, taken in connection with sensitization to the hapten diphenylcyclopropenone (DPC). The receptor was derived from a woman aged 45-65 years with alopecia areata. Some clones in this sample may be carry-over from other donors' samples. The DNA of the CDR3 is TGTGCCAGCAGTGACCTTTGGTCTGAAGCTTTCTTT. Translation: CASSDLWSEAFF.